These 24 T cell receptor beta chains originate from one sample sequenced in a study of blood T cell repertoires in COVID-19. Repertoires were generated with immunoSEQ multiplex PCR, while TCRdb's copy carries only in-frame clones and drops some. The table lists 100,000 to 150,000 clones, about 81% of them singletons. The sequencing input was peripheral blood. These receptors all stem from an elderly woman with acute or convalescent COVID-19.

With regard to this clone: Other DNA sequences in this sample translate to the same CDR3. The genes are TRBV6-1 and TRBJ2-7; D call uncertain. The CDR3 covers 11 residues. From germline, CDR1 is MNHNS and CDR2 SASEGT. V lost 3 bases to trimming and J lost 4 bases, with 4 bases between them. CDR3 in amino acids: CASSDSYEQYF. The CDR3 DNA reads as TGTGCCAGCAGTGACAGTTACGAGCAGTACTTC.

The rearrangement joins TRBV29-1 to TRBJ1-2, with TRBD1 matching 7 bases. The CDR3 has 13 residues. V was clipped by 3 bases and J by 7 bases; unmatched bases: 8. Looked up from germline, CDR1 is SQVTM and CDR2 is ANQGSEA. The CDR3 reads CSVEVTGRSGYTF. The CDR3 DNA follows: TGCAGCGTTGAGGTGACAGGGAGGAGTGGCTACACCTTC.

CDR3 nucleotides: TGTGCCAGCAGCTCTAGCGGGGGGGCCATGAACGAGCAGTACTTC. This sequence encodes CASSSSGGAMNEQYF. The chain links TRBV5-5 to TRBJ2-7; 12 bases agree with TRBD2. J gave up 5 bases and V 3 bases, and 6 bases lay outside the gene matches. Looked up from germline, CDR1 is SGHKS and CDR2 is YYEKEE (reference sequence). This CDR3 has 15 amino acids. Supplemented by reference TRBV5-5 and TRBJ2-7, the full variable domain reads DAGVTQSPTHLIKTRGQQVTLRCSPISGHKSVSWYQQVLGQGPQFIFQYYEKEERGRGNFPDRFSARQFPNYSSELNVNALLLGDSALYLCASSSSGGAMNEQYFGPGTRLTVT.

The chain is built from TRBV30 and TRBJ1-1; D remains ambiguous. The CDR3 has 13 residues. The V gene's germline CDR1 is GTSNPN and CDR2 SVGIG (reference sequence). The V end lost 0 bases, the J end lost 4 bases, and 9 bases lay between the germline ends. CDR3 in DNA: TGTGCCTGGAGTGTAAAGGGAGTCACTGAAGCTTTCTTT. It is translated as CAWSVKGVTEAFF.

The gene calls are TRBV6-5 and TRBJ1-6; D is possibly TRBD1 (6 bases). Germline CDR1 MNHEY, CDR2 SVGAGI. The CDR3 has 15 amino acids. V was shortened by 2 bases and J by 7 bases, with 12 bases between the two germline ends. The CDR3 loop is CASSYRTDWNSPLHF. CDR3 bases: TGTGCCAGCAGTTACCGGACAGATTGGAATTCACCCCTCCACTTT.

Here the CDR3 reads CASSPRLAGGNTGELFF. CDR3 nucleotide sequence: TGTGCCAGCAGCCCCCGACTAGCGGGAGGGAACACCGGGGAGCTGTTTTTT. This sequence joins TRBV9 and TRBJ2-2; 13 nucleotides line up with TRBD2. The ends lost 4 bases at V and 1 base at J; junction bases unmatched: 4. This CDR3 is built from 17 residues. Germline CDR1 reads SGDLS; CDR2 reads YYNGEE.

This rearrangement joins TRBV9 to TRBJ2-1; TRBD2 matches 8 bases. Unmatched junction bases numbered 7, after V lost 4 bases and J lost 4 bases. The germline gives CDR1 SGDLS, CDR2 YYNGEE. The CDR3 has 15 amino acids. The CDR3, as DNA: TGTGCCAGCAGCCCAAGACTAGCGTCTTACAATGAGCAGTTCTTC. Translation: CASSPRLASYNEQFF. Full variable domain (outside the CDR3, taken from reference TRBV9 and TRBJ2-1): DSGVTQTPKHLITATGQRVTLRCSPRSGDLSVYWYQQSLDQGLQFLIQYYNGEERAKGNILERFSAQQFPDLHSELNLSSLELGDSALYFCASSPRLASYNEQFFGPGTRLTVL.

The chain couples TRBV5-4 to TRBJ1-6; 10 bases match TRBD1. Per the germline V gene, CDR1 is SGHNT and CDR2 is YYREEE (reference sequence). Trimming cost V 3 bases and J 4 bases; bases outside gene matches: 1. The length of the CDR3 is 15 residues. The CDR3 DNA follows: TGTGCCAGCAGCTCGGGACAGGGGTATAATTCACCCCTCCACTTT. It is translated as CASSSGQGYNSPLHF.

The V and J genes are TRBV6-5 and TRBJ1-1; tentative D call: TRBD1 (6 bases). The CDR3 spans 14 residues. Trimming took 4 bases from V and 3 from J, leaving 12 bases between them. Germline CDR1 is MNHEY and CDR2 is SVGAGI. CDR3 loop: CASSFQGRDTEAFF. The CDR3 coding sequence is TGTGCCAGCAGTTTCCAGGGGCGAGACACTGAAGCTTTCTTT.

For the CDR3, the DNA is TGTGCCAGCAGCACTCGTCAGGGGGGACTAGTTAACAATGAGCAGTTCTTC. This sequence encodes CASSTRQGGLVNNEQFF. The rearrangement uses TRBV9 and TRBJ2-1; the D gene is possibly TRBD2 (8 bases). The germline V gene has CDR1 SGDLS and CDR2 YYNGEE. The V gene lost 4 bases and the J gene lost 5 bases, with 22 bases spanning the gap. The length of the CDR3 is 17 residues.

This CDR3 is CASSRDRADTQYF. CDR3 coding DNA: TGTGCCAGCAGTCGGGACAGGGCAGATACGCAGTATTTT. V is TRBV2 and J is TRBJ2-3; 9 nucleotides agree with TRBD1. The ends lost 5 bases at V and 4 bases at J; junction bases unmatched: 1. The germline gives CDR1 SNHLY, CDR2 FYNNEI. The CDR3 spans 13 residues.

The rearrangement uses TRBV2 and TRBJ2-6, with a weak D call TRBD1 (5 bases). Between the trimmed V and J ends, which lost 3 bases and 4 bases, there was a span of 10 bases. The CDR3 has 15 residues. CDR1 is SNHLY and CDR2 is FYNNEI in the germline V gene. CDR3: CASSDQGGGANVLTF. The CDR3 coding sequence is TGTGCCAGCAGTGATCAGGGCGGAGGGGCCAACGTCCTGACTTTC.

The CDR3 DNA sequence: TGTGCCACCAGTGATCCCCCAGCGACCTATGGCTACACCTTC. Translating gives CATSDPPATYGYTF. The chain couples TRBV24-1 to TRBJ1-2; D is unresolved. The CDR3 contains 14 residues. Germline V lookup: CDR1 KGHDR, CDR2 SFDVKD. V gave up 3 bases and J gave up 4 bases, with 11 bases separating them.

This chain uses TRBV27 with TRBJ2-1; D is ambiguous. This CDR3 is 13 amino acids long. Trimming left V 0 bases short and J 5 bases short, with 5 bases between. CDR1 is MNHEY and CDR2 is SMNVEV in the germline V gene (reference sequence). The CDR3 nucleotides are TGTGCCAGCAGTTTATCCAGTCACAATGAGCAGTTCTTC. It codes for CASSLSSHNEQFF.

V and J are TRBV6-2 or TRBV6-3 and TRBJ1-1, with D maybe TRBD1 (6 bases). The CDR3 is 15 amino acids. Deletions cut 2 bases from V and 1 base from J, with 11 bases between. Germline V gene sequence: CDR1 MNHEY, CDR2 SVGEGT. CDR3 amino acids: CASSYGGRANTEAFF. The CDR3 DNA follows: TGTGCCAGCAGTTACGGGGGCAGGGCGAACACTGAAGCTTTCTTT.

The gene calls are TRBV19 and TRBJ1-2; no clear D gene. The CDR3 runs 16 residues. The germline V and J ends were trimmed by 7 bases and 0 bases, with 18 bases remaining between them. The germline V gene encodes CDR1 LNHDA and CDR2 SQIVND (reference sequence). Here the CDR3 reads CASTPSFALANYGYTF. CDR3 in DNA: TGTGCCAGTACCCCCTCTTTCGCCCTAGCTAACTATGGCTACACCTTC.

The genes are TRBV5-1 and TRBJ2-2, with D possibly TRBD1 on 5 matching bases. The CDR3 length is 14 residues. Germline CDR1 is SGHRS and CDR2 is YFSETQ. The V end was cut by 4 bases, the J end by 1 base, with 8 bases between. CDR3 DNA: TGCGCCAGCAGCACCGGACAGAACACCGGGGAGCTGTTTTTT. It is translated as CASSTGQNTGELFF.

This rearrangement joins TRBV5-1 to TRBJ2-7; 7 bases are a match to TRBD1. The CDR3 spans 14 residues. J lost 3 bases, V lost 4 bases, and 7 bases had no gene match. Germline V gene data show CDR1 as SGHRS and CDR2 as YFSETQ. This chain's CDR3 is CASSDRDSFYEQYF. The DNA of the CDR3 is TGCGCCAGCAGCGACCGGGACAGCTTCTACGAGCAGTACTTC.

V usage is TRBV19 and J usage is TRBJ2-1, with 15 bases that match TRBD2. Per germline, CDR1 LNHDA and CDR2 SQIVND (reference sequence). With V trimmed by 6 bases and J by 9 bases, 9 bases remained unmatched. There are 16 residues in the CDR3. Written as DNA, the CDR3 is TGTGCCAGTAGGACAAGGACTAGCGGGAGGGAGGTTGAGCAGTTCTTC. It yields the protein CASRTRTSGREVEQFF.

The V gene is TRBV19, the J gene TRBJ1-2; a possible D gene is TRBD1 (5 bases). The CDR3 totals 15 residues. Germline CDR1 LNHDA, CDR2 SQIVND (reference sequence). V lost 3 bases, J lost 3 bases, and 14 bases lay in between. The DNA for the CDR3 is TGTGCCAGTAGTATCGCCCGGGGGATTGACTATGGCTACACCTTC. Translating gives CASSIARGIDYGYTF. Combining the CDR3 with reference TRBV19 and TRBJ1-2 gives the whole variable domain DGGITQSPKYLFRKEGQNVTLSCEQNLNHDAMYWYRQDPGQGLRLIYYSQIVNDFQKGDIAEGYSVSREKKESFPLTVTSAQKNPTAFYLCASSIARGIDYGYTFGSGTRLTVV.

The V and J genes are TRBV6-2 or TRBV6-3 and TRBJ1-2, with a weak D call TRBD1 (5 bases). The ends were cut back, 5 bases at V and 0 bases at J, with 19 bases in the middle. The V gene's germline CDR1 is MNHEY and CDR2 SVGEGT. The CDR3 is 17 amino acids. The CDR3 sequence: CASSPPDWEGPNYGYTF. CDR3 in DNA: TGTGCCAGCAGTCCCCCCGATTGGGAGGGGCCTAACTATGGCTACACCTTC.

The V and J genes are TRBV6-6 and TRBJ1-2; no reliable D call. V gave up 0 bases and J gave up 4 bases, with 12 bases separating them. This CDR3 has 15 amino acids. Germline CDR1 and CDR2: MNHNY and SVGAGI (reference sequence). For the CDR3, the DNA is TGTGCCAGCAGTTACTCCTACCCGAATTCCTATGGCTACACCTTC. Translating gives CASSYSYPNSYGYTF.

The rearrangement uses TRBV7-2 and TRBJ1-2, with D unresolved. Trimming removed 1 base at V and 2 bases at J, with 14 bases between. The germline V gene encodes CDR1 SGHTA and CDR2 FQGNSA. The CDR3 loop spans 16 amino acids. CDR3 sequence (DNA): TGTGCCAGCAGCTTAGATCCACTCCGAGGGAACTATGGCTACACCTTC. It specifies CASSLDPLRGNYGYTF.

The CDR3, as DNA: TGTGCCACCAGCAGGGGAGCAGGGGCCGCCTACAATGAGCAGTTCTTC. Amino acid sequence: CATSRGAGAAYNEQFF. V is TRBV15 and J is TRBJ2-1; D possibly corresponds to TRBD1 (6 bases). Germline V gene sequence: CDR1 LNHNV, CDR2 YYDKDF (reference sequence). V was shortened by 3 bases and J by 2 bases, with 14 bases between the two germline ends. This CDR3 region has 16 residues.